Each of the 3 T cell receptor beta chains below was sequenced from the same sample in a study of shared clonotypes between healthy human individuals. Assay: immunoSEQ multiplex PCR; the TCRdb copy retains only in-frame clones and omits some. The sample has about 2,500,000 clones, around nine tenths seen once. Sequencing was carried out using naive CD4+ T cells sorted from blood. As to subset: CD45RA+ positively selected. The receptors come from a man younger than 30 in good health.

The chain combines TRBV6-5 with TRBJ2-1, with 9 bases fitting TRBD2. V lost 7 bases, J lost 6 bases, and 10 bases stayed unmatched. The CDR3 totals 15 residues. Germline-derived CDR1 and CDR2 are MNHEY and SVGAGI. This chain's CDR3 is CASTPGGGGRNEQFF. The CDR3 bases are TGTGCCAGCACCCCTGGCGGGGGGGGACGCAATGAGCAGTTCTTC.

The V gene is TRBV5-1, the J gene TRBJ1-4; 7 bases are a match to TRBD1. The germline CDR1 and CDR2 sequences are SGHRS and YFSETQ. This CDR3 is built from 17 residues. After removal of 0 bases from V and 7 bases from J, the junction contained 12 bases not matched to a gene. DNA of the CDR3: TGCGCCAGCAGCTTGGAGTCGGGCAGGGGGACGGGTGAAAAACTGTTTTTT. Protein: CASSLESGRGTGEKLFF.

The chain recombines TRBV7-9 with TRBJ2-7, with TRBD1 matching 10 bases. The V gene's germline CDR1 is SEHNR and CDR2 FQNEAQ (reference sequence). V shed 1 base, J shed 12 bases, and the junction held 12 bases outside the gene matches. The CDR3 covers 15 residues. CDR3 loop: CASSLEEAGQGIRYF. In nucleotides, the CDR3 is TGTGCCAGCAGCTTAGAAGAGGCGGGACAGGGGATTCGGTACTTC.